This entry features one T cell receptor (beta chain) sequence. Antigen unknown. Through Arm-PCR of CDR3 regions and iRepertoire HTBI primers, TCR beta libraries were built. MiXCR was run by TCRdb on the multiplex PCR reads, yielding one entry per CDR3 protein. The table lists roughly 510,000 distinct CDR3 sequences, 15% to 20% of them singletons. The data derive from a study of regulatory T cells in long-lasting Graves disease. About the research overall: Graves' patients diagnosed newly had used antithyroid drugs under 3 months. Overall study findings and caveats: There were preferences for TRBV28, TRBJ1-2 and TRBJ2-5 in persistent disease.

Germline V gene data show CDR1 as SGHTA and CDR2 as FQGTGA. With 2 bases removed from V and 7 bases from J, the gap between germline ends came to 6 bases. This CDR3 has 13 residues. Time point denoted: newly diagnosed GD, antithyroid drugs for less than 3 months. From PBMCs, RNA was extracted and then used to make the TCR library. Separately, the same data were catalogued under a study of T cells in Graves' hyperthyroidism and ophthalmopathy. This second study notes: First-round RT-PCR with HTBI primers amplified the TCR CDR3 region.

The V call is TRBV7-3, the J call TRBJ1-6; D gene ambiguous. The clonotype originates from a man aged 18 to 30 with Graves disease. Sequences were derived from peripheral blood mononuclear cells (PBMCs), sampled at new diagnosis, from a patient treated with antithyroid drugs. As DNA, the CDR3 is TGTGCCAGCAGCTTATGGCGCAATTCACCCCTCCACTTT. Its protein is CASSLWRNSPLHF.